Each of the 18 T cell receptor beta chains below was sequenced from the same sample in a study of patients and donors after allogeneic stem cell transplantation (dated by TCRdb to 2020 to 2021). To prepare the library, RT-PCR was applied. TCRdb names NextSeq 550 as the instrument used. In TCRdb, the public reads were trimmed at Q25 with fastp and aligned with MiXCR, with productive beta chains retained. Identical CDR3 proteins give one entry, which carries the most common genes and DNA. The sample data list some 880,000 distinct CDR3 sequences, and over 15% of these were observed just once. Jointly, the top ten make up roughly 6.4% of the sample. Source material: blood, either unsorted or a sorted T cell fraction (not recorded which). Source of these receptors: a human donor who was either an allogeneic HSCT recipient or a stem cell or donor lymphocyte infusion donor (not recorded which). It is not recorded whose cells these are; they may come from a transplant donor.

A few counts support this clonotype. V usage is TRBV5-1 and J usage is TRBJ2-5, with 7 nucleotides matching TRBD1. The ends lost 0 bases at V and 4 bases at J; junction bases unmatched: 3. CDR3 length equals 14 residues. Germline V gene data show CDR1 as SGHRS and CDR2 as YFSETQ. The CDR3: CASSLVRDRETQYF. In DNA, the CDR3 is TGCGCCAGCAGCTTGGTCCGGGACAGAGAGACCCAGTACTTC.

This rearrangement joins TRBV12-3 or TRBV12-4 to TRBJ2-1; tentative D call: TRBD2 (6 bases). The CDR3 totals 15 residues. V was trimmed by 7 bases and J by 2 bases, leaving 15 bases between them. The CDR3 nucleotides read TGTGCCAGCACCGGCGGGGAGTCGGCCTACAATGAGCAGTTCTTC. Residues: CASTGGESAYNEQFF.

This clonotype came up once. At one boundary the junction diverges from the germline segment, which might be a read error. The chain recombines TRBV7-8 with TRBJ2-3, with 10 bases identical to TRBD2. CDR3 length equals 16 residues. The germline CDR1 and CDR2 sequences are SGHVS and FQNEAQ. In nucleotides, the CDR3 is TGTGCCAGCAGGCCCCGGGCTAGCGGGAGCACAGATACGCGGTATTTT. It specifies CASRPRASGSTDTRYF. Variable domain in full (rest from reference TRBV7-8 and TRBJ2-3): GAGVSQSPRYKVAKRGQDVALRCDPISGHVSLFWYQQALGQGPEFLTYFQNEAQLDKSGLPSDRFFAERPEGSVSTLKIQRTQQEDSAVYLCASRPRASGSTDTRYFGPGTRLTVL.

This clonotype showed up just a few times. As DNA, the CDR3 is TGCAGTGCTAGAGTACAAGGGGCGGACCTGTTTTTT. Translated: CSARVQGADLFF. The chain joins TRBV20-1 to TRBJ1-4, with a tentative D call TRBD1 (5 bases). The length of the CDR3 is 12 residues. The V gene's germline CDR1 is DFQATT and CDR2 SNEGSKA (reference sequence). V gave up 1 base and J gave up 14 bases, with 14 bases separating them.

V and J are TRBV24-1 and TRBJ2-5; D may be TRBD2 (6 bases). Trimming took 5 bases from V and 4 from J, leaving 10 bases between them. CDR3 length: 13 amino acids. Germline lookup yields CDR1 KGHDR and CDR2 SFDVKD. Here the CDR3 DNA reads TGTGCCACCAGTGTTCACGGGGGAGAGACCCAGTACTTC. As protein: CATSVHGGETQYF.

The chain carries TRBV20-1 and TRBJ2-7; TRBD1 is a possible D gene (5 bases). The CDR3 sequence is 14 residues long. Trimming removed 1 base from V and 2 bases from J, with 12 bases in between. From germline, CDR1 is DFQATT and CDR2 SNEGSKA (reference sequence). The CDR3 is CSARGTTQPYEQYF. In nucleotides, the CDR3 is TGCAGTGCTAGAGGGACAACTCAACCCTACGAGCAGTACTTC.

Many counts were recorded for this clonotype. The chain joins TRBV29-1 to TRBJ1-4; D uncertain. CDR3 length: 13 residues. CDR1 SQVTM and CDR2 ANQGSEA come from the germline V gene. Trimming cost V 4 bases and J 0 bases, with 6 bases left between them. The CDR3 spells CSVGSATNEKLFF. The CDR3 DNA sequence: TGCAGCGTTGGCAGTGCAACTAATGAAAAACTGTTTTTT.

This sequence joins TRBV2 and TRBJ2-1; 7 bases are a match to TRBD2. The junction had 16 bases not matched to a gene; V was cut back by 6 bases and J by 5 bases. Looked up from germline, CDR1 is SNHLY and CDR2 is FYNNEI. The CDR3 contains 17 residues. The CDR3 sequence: CASSERQRGATHNEQFF. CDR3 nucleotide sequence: TGTGCCAGCAGCGAACGCCAGCGGGGAGCCACCCACAATGAGCAGTTCTTC.

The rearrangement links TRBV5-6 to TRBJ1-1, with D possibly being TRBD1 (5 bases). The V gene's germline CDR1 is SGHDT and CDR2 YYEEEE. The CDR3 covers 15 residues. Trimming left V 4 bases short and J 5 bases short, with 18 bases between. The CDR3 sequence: CASSPAGGKRTEAFF. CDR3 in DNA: TGTGCCAGCAGCCCGGCCGGGGGAAAGAGGACTGAAGCTTTCTTT. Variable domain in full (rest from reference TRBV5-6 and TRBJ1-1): DAGVTQSPTHLIKTRGQQVTLRCSPKSGHDTVSWYQQALGQGPQFIFQYYEEEERQRGNFPDRFSGHQFPNYSSELNVNALLLGDSALYLCASSPAGGKRTEAFFGQGTRLTVV.

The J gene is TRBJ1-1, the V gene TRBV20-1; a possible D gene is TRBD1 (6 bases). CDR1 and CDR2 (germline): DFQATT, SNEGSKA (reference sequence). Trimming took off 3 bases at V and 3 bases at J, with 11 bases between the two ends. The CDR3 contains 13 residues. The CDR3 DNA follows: TGCAGTGCTAGCGACAGGCAGTACACTGAAGCTTTCTTT. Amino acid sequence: CSASDRQYTEAFF.

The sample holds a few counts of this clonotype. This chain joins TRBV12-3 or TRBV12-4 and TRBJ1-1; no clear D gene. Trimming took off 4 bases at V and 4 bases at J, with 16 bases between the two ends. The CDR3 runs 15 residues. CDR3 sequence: CASSSSRAMGTEAFF. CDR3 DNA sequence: TGTGCCAGCAGTTCGTCTAGGGCGATGGGCACTGAAGCTTTCTTT.

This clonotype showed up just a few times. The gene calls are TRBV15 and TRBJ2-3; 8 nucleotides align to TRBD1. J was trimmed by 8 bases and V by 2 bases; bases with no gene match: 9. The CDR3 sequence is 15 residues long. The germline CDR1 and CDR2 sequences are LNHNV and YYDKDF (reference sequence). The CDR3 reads CATSRMDRVEGTQYF. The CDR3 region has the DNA TGTGCCACCAGCAGAATGGACAGGGTAGAGGGTACGCAGTATTTT.

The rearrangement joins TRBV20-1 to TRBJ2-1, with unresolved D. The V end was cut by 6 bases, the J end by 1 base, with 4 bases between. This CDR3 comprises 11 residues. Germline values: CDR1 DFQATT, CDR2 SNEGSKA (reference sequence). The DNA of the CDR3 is TGCAGTGCCGTTTCCTACAATGAGCAGTTCTTC. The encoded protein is CSAVSYNEQFF.

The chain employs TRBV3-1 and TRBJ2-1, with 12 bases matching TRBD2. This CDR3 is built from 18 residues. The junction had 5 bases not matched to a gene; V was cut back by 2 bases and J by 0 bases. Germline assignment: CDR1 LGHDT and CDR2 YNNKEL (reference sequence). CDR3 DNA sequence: TGTGCCAGCAGCCAAATACTAGCGGGAGGAGGCTCCTACAATGAGCAGTTCTTC. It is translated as CASSQILAGGGSYNEQFF.

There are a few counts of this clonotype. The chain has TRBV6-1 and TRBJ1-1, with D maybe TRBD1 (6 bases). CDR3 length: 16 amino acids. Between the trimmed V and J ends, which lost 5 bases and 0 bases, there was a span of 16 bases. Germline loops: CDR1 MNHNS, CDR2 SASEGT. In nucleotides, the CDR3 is TGTGCCAGCAGTAAACAGGGTAATAGGATGAACACTGAAGCTTTCTTT. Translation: CASSKQGNRMNTEAFF.

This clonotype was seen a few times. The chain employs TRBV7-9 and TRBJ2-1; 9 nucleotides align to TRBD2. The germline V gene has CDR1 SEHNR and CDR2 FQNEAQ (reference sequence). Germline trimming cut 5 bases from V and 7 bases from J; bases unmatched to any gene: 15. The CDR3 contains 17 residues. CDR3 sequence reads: CASSPTLTSGAGNEQFF. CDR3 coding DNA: TGTGCCAGCAGCCCTACCTTGACTAGCGGAGCCGGGAATGAGCAGTTCTTC. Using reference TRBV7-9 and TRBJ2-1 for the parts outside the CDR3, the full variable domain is DTGVSQNPRHKITKRGQNVTFRCDPISEHNRLYWYRQTLGQGPEFLTYFQNEAQLEKSRLLSDRFSAERPKGSFSTLEIQRTEQGDSAMYLCASSPTLTSGAGNEQFFGPGTRLTVL.

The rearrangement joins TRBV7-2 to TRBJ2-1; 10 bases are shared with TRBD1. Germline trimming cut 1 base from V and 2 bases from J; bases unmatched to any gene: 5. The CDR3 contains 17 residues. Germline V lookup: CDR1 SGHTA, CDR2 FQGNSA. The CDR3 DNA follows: TGTGCCAGCAGCTTAGAGGTGGGGACAGGGGCCTACAATGAGCAGTTCTTC. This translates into CASSLEVGTGAYNEQFF.

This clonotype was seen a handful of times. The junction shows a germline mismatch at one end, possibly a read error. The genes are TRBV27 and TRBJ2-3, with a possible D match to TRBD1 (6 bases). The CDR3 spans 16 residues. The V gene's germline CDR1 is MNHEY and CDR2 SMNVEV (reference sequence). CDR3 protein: CATSGQGLTTTDTQYF. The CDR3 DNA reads TGTGCCACCAGTGGTCAGGGGCTAACTACCACAGATACGCAGTATTTT.